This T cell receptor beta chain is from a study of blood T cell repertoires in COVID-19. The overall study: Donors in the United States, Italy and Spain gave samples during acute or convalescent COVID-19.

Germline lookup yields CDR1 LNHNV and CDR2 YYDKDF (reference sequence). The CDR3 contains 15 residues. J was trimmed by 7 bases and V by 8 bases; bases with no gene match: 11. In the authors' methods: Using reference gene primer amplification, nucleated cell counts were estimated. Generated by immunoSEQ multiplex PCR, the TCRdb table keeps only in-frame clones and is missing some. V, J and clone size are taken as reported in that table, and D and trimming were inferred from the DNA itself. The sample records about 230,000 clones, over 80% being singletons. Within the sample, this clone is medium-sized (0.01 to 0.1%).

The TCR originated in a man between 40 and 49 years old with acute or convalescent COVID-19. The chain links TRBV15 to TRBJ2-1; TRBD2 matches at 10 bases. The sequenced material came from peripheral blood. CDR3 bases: TGTGCCACCTCCCAACTAGCGGGGAAAGCGAATGAGCAGTTCTTC. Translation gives CATSQLAGKANEQFF.